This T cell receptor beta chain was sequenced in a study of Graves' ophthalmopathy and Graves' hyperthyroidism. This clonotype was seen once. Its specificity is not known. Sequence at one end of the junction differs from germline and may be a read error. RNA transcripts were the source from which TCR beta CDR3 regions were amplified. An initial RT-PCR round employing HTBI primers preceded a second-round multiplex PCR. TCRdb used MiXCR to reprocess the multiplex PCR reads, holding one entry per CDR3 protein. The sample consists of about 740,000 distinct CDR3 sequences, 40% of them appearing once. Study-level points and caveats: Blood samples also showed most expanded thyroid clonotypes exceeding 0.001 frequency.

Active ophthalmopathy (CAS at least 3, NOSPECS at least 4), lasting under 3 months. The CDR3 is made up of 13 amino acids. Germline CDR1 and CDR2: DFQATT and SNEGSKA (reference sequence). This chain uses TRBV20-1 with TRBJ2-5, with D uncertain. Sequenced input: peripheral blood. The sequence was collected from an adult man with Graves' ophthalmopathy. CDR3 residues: CGARSGSQETQYF. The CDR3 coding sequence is TGCGGTGCTAGATCTGGGTCCCAAGAGACCCAGTACTTC.